The T cell receptor (beta chain) under discussion was sequenced for a study of CD8+ T cells in alopecia areata. Study-level information: Patients in the treated group were given tofacitinib by mouth, 5 to 10 mg twice a day. People stayed on tofacitinib for 6 to 18 months, then stopped the drug for 6 months.

RNA extraction and reverse transcription yielded cDNA as sequencing template. Generated by immunoSEQ multiplex PCR, the TCRdb table keeps only in-frame clones and is missing some. The sample carries about 130,000 clones, 58% recorded once. The CDR3 has 12 residues. The germline V and J ends were trimmed by 4 bases and 6 bases, with 7 bases remaining between them. Germline CDR1 reads MGHRA; CDR2 reads YSYEKL. This clone was detected only a few times. What it binds is unknown. Study findings and constraints: Scalp sample sequencing also detects resident alphabeta T cells of normal skin. Compared with normal scalp, lesional scalp had higher clonality and more expanded CD8+ clones.

Sequenced material: CD4+ T cells sorted from blood, taken at week 0. V usage is TRBV4-1 and J usage is TRBJ2-4, with D possibly being TRBD1 (6 bases). This sequence originates from a human donor with alopecia areata. As DNA, the CDR3 is TGCGCCAGCAGCCCGACAGGAAACATTCAGTACTTC. It is translated as CASSPTGNIQYF.